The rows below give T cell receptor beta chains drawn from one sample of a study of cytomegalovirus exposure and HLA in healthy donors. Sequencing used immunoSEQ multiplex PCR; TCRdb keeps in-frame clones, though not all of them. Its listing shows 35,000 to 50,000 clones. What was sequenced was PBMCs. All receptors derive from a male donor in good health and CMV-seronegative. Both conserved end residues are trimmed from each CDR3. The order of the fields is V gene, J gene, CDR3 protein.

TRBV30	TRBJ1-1	AWRGQGQGATEAF
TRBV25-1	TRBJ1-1	ASSRTGNTEAF
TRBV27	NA	ASSVSGLGSYEQY
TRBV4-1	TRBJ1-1	ASSHRVRITNTEAF
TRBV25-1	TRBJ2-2	ASSERDRGLTGELF
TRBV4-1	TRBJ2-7	ASSQLAGPSYEQY
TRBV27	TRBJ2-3	ASSLLSGSVTDTQY
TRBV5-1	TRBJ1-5	ASSPGQGNQPQH
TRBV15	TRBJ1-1	ATSGTGGADEAF
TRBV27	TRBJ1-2	ASSPMRGSMDGYT
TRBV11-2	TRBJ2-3	ASLQGRTDTQY
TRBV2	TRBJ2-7	ASRASRGWSAYEQY
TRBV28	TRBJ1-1	ASSPRQPNTEAF
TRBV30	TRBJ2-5	AWSTTGSQETQY
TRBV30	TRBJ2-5	ASDRLRETQY
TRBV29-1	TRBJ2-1	SVEASSLGEQF
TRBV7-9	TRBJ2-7	ASSLIQRGGQGTYEQY
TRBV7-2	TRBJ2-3	ASSLGQLRTDTQY
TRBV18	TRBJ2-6	ASSPPGGPLSGANVLT
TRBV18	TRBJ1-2	ASSPVINTGTHGYT
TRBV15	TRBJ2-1	ATSRSGGLAGERYYNEQF
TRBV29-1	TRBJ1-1	SVENRFNTEAF
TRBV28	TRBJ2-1	ASSPADRGHITEQF
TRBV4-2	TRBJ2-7	ASSQALAGGTYEQY
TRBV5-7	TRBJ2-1	ASSLGLAGVEQF
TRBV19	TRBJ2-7	ASSIVGTRGSNEQY
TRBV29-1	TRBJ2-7	SVAPGQGAYYEQY
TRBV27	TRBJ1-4	ASSPLVANEKLF
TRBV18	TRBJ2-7	ASSRSGTSGTSYEQY